This T cell receptor (beta chain) came from a study of T cells in Graves' hyperthyroidism and ophthalmopathy. Study-wide points: Blood held most thyroid clonotypes expanded above 0.001 frequency.

There are many counts of this clonotype. What it recognizes is unknown. RNA transcripts yielded amplified TCR beta CDR3 regions. RT-PCR in the first round (using the HTBI primer set) targeted the TCR CDR3. Using its own MiXCR run on the multiplex PCR reads, TCRdb lists one record per CDR3 protein. Here the sample spans 660,000 or so distinct CDR3 sequences, 45% being singletons. The sample was peripheral blood or thyroid tissue (not recorded which). The sequence came from an adult man with Graves' disease, either hyperthyroidism or ophthalmopathy (not recorded which).

CDR3 protein: CASSLSPGGTGYTF. The CDR3 coding sequence is TGTGCCAGCAGCTTATCGCCAGGGGGTACTGGCTACACCTTC. V and J are TRBV7-9 and TRBJ1-2; 7 bases fit TRBD1. Germline V gene sequence: CDR1 SEHNR, CDR2 FQNEAQ (reference sequence). The CDR3 runs to 14 residues. Unmatched junction bases numbered 7, after V lost 2 bases and J lost 7 bases.